The 24 T cell receptor beta chains presented below share a single source sample, sequenced in a study of T cells expressing NK-cell markers. TCRdb reprocessed the 5' RACE reads and reports one entry per CDR3 protein, with no DNA. In all, the sample yields 350,000 to 500,000 distinct CDR3 sequences. Sequencing input: blood T cells: a sorted CD56 or NKG2C T cell subset, CD4+ or CD8+ T cells, or bulk PBMC T cells (not recorded which). These receptors all stem from a woman between 18 and 69 years old in good health.

The V and J genes are TRBV20-1 and TRBJ1-1; without DNA, the TCRdb call of TRBD1 cannot be checked. Per germline, CDR1 DFQATT and CDR2 SNEGSKA (reference sequence). The CDR3 extends over 14 amino acids. The CDR3 protein is CSAILRPVNTEAFF.

V usage is TRBV27 and J usage is TRBJ2-3; the D call of TRBD2 rests on TCRdb alone, since no DNA is present to check it. The CDR3 runs 15 residues. Germline values: CDR1 MNHEY, CDR2 SMNVEV (reference sequence). The CDR3: CASRLAGEHTDTQYF.

The gene calls are TRBV4-3 and TRBJ1-4. The CDR3 extends over 16 amino acids. Germline CDR1 is LGHNA and CDR2 is YSLEER. The CDR3 protein is CASSQDLGMAGEKLFF.

The chain recombines TRBV7-8 with TRBJ2-1. This CDR3 is built from 16 residues. In germline, CDR1 is SGHVS, CDR2 FQNEAQ. Here the CDR3 reads CASSPGTNHPYNEQFF.

CDR3 amino acids: CSARDQSGRQETQYF. The chain joins TRBV20-1 to TRBJ2-5; checking the TCRdb D call of TRBD2 is not possible without DNA. Germline CDR1 is DFQATT and CDR2 is SNEGSKA (reference sequence). The CDR3 runs to 15 residues.

The chain couples TRBV7-3 to TRBJ2-1; with no DNA, the TCRdb D assignment of TRBD1 cannot be verified. Germline values: CDR1 SGHTA, CDR2 FQGTGA. CDR3 length: 16 amino acids. The CDR3 sequence: CASSLGGRVTYNEQFF.

The chain combines TRBV19 with TRBJ2-1; TCRdb names TRBD1, which stays unverified in the absence of DNA. The germline V gene encodes CDR1 LNHDA and CDR2 SQIVND (reference sequence). There are 15 residues in the CDR3. The CDR3 loop reads CASERGGTGRNEQFF.

V gene TRBV29-1 combines with J gene TRBJ1-2; TCRdb selects TRBD1, and the lack of DNA leaves this call unchecked. Germline V gene sequence: CDR1 SQVTM, CDR2 ANQGSEA. CDR3 length: 13 amino acids. The CDR3 sequence: CSVEGRVGYGYTF.

The chain combines TRBV28 with TRBJ2-5; TCRdb reports TRBD1, a call that lacks DNA to check it against. Per the germline V gene, CDR1 is MDHEN and CDR2 is SYDVKM. The CDR3 runs to 15 residues. CDR3 in amino acids: CATDRAGVGPETQYF.

The chain employs TRBV6-1 and TRBJ1-1; checking the TCRdb D call of TRBD1 is not possible without DNA. The germline V gene has CDR1 MNHNS and CDR2 SASEGT. CDR3 length equals 14 residues. This chain's CDR3 is CASSPTDSFTEAFF.

J is TRBJ2-7 and V is TRBV27; the TCRdb call, TRBD2, lacks DNA for checking. The germline gives CDR1 MNHEY, CDR2 SMNVEV (reference sequence). The CDR3 totals 15 residues. Here the CDR3 reads CASSFGGRSFNEQYF.

This chain joins TRBV18 and TRBJ1-3; no DNA is available, so the TRBD1 call from TCRdb remains unchecked. Germline CDR1 and CDR2: KGHSH and LQKENI. The CDR3 runs to 16 residues. The CDR3 sequence is CASSPPGQGYGNTIYF.

The chain employs TRBV27 and TRBJ2-7; TCRdb proposes TRBD2, but this gene call is untestable without DNA. Germline CDR1 MNHEY, CDR2 SMNVEV (reference sequence). The CDR3 has 15 amino acids. This chain's CDR3 is CASSPRGLAASEQYF.

The chain couples TRBV20-1 to TRBJ2-3; TCRdb's assignment of TRBD2 cannot be checked, as there is no DNA. The CDR3 spans 13 residues. Germline V lookup: CDR1 DFQATT, CDR2 SNEGSKA (reference sequence). CDR3 region: CSATASGRDTQYF.

This rearrangement joins TRBV6-5 to TRBJ1-1; TCRdb picks TRBD1, but there is no DNA to check that call. The germline V gene encodes CDR1 MNHEY and CDR2 SVGAGI. This CDR3 is 14 amino acids long. CDR3 amino acids: CASSYQGMNTEAFF.

This chain links TRBV7-9 with TRBJ2-3; TCRdb picks TRBD1, but there is no DNA to check that call. The V gene's germline CDR1 is SEHNR and CDR2 FQNEAQ (reference sequence). This CDR3 has 16 residues. This CDR3 reads CASSPRGVRTPDTQYF.

The chain's CDR3 is CASSSFTDPSGNTIYF. This chain connects TRBV7-8 to TRBJ1-3. Per germline, CDR1 SGHVS and CDR2 FQNEAQ. The CDR3 is made up of 16 amino acids. Full variable domain (rest looked up from reference TRBV7-8 and TRBJ1-3): GAGVSQSPRYKVAKRGQDVALRCDPISGHVSLFWYQQALGQGPEFLTYFQNEAQLDKSGLPSDRFFAERPEGSVSTLKIQRTQQEDSAVYLCASSSFTDPSGNTIYFGEGSWLTVV.

The chain recombines TRBV20-1 with TRBJ2-1; TCRdb's D call, TRBD1, is unchecked because there is no DNA. This CDR3 is built from 14 residues. The germline V gene encodes CDR1 DFQATT and CDR2 SNEGSKA (reference sequence). CDR3 residues: CSAILRQGGDEQFF.

The chain employs TRBV7-6 and TRBJ2-2; with no DNA, the TCRdb D assignment of TRBD2 cannot be verified. Germline loops: CDR1 SGHVS, CDR2 FNYEAQ. There are 16 residues in the CDR3. CDR3 protein: CASSDGLAGETGELFF.

The genes are TRBV20-1 and TRBJ2-1; TCRdb outputs TRBD2, but without DNA this stays unchecked. The CDR3 extends over 17 amino acids. CDR1 is DFQATT and CDR2 is SNEGSKA in the germline V gene (reference sequence). The CDR3 here is CSASAYSLAGPYNEQFF.

The chain employs TRBV12-3 or TRBV12-4 and TRBJ2-7; the TCRdb call, TRBD1, lacks DNA for checking. The CDR3 length is 15 residues. The CDR3 spells CASSLLSTGNYEQYF.

The CDR3 loop is CSARGTSGYTDTQYF. This rearrangement joins TRBV20-1 to TRBJ2-3; TCRdb outputs TRBD2, but without DNA this stays unchecked. This CDR3 contains 15 residues. Germline V gene sequence: CDR1 DFQATT, CDR2 SNEGSKA (reference sequence).

The chain has TRBV9 and TRBJ2-1; lacking DNA, the TRBD2 call made by TCRdb goes unchecked. Germline CDR1 SGDLS, CDR2 YYNGEE. There are 15 residues in the CDR3. CDR3 sequence reads: CASSGGTSGSYEQFF.

The CDR3 loop is CASSSKITGTDTQYF. V usage is TRBV4-2 and J usage is TRBJ2-3. Germline values: CDR1 LGHNA, CDR2 YNFKEQ. This CDR3 is built from 15 residues.